These T cell receptor beta chains were read from a single sample in a study of blood T cell repertoires in COVID-19. TCRdb's table, derived via immunoSEQ multiplex PCR, lists solely in-frame clones and lacks some. Of about 120,000 clones listed, 70% to 90% are singletons. Sequenced: peripheral blood. Receptors were obtained from a middle-aged man with acute or convalescent COVID-19. CDR3s include the opening cysteine and the closing phenylalanine or tryptophan. D genes are given only for firm matches. Where a row states a size, it is once, few, many or the class of an expanded clone; other rows omit it.

D,J,V,size,CDR3,DNA
TRBD1,TRBJ2-7,TRBV7-9,-,CASSIIGTGKVF,TGTGCCAGCAGCATCATCGGGACAGGCAAGGTCTTC
TRBD1,TRBJ1-2,TRBV7-9,-,CASSHSGTGFGYTF,TGTGCCAGCAGCCACTCCGGGACAGGGTTTGGCTACACCTTC
-,TRBJ2-7,TRBV21-1,-,CASSFGLDEQYF,TGTGCCAGCAGCTTCGGACTTGACGAGCAGTACTTC
TRBD1,TRBJ1-2,TRBV7-9,-,CASSFPGQGFGYTF,TGTGCCAGCAGCTTCCCGGGACAGGGTTTTGGCTACACCTTC
-,TRBJ2-1,TRBV7-9,once,CASSLSWNEQFF,TGTGCCAGCAGCTTAAGCTGGAATGAGCAGTTCTTC
TRBD1,TRBJ1-5,TRBV19,-,CASRRDRASHSNQPQHF,TGTGCCAGTAGGCGGGACAGGGCCTCTCATAGCAATCAGCCCCAGCATTTT
-,TRBJ2-3,TRBV7-2,-,CASSFIPSADTQYF,TGTGCCAGCAGCTTTATCCCTTCTGCAGATACGCAGTATTTT
-,TRBJ2-5,TRBV5-6,once,CASSFGRGWETQYF,TGTGCCAGCAGCTTCGGGCGGGGATGGGAGACCCAGTACTTC
TRBD1,TRBJ1-6,TRBV11-2,few,CASSLDWTGSNSPLHF,TGTGCCAGCAGCTTAGATTGGACAGGATCCAATTCACCCCTCCACTTT
-,TRBJ2-5,TRBV7-2,-,CASSLASGSAGETQYF,TGTGCCAGCAGCTTAGCGAGCGGTAGCGCCGGGGAGACCCAGTACTTC